This T cell receptor (beta chain) was identified during a study of prognosis after radiotherapy for stage I lung cancer. Multiplex PCR, run in two rounds, amplified TCR beta CDR3 from genomic DNA. For every TRBV and TRBJ gene, a specific primer was used in first-round PCR. Using its own MiXCR run on the multiplex PCR reads, TCRdb lists one record per CDR3 protein. The sample includes roughly 30,000 distinct CDR3 sequences, about 39% of them seen just once. V shed 4 bases and J shed 5 bases, with 14 bases lying between them. This CDR3 has 14 residues. In germline, CDR1 is MNHEY, CDR2 SVGEGT. This clonotype was sampled from a donor aged 50 or older with non-small cell lung cancer. The chain couples TRBV6-2 or TRBV6-3 to TRBJ2-5; D possibly corresponds to TRBD1 (6 bases). This specimen was PBMCs, taken before or after stereotactic body radiation therapy (not recorded which). CDR3 sequence: CASSSYRAGETQYF. DNA of the CDR3: TGTGCCAGCAGTTCGTACAGGGCTGGGGAGACCCAGTACTTC.